Sequencing of this T cell receptor beta chain was carried out in a study of CD8 T cells in Susac syndrome. Sequencing of TCR beta was performed on blood CD8+ T cells and on blood CD4+ T cells. Each multiple sclerosis control was a treatment-naive patient with relapsing-remitting disease that was either stable or active. TEMRA cells were FACS-enriched, with CD8+ and CD4+ T cells isolated negatively. V was clipped by 3 bases and J by 7 bases; unmatched bases: 7. Germline values: CDR1 MNHEY, CDR2 SMNVEV (reference sequence). The CDR3 extends over 14 amino acids. Random hexamers were used to reverse transcribe an amount of roughly 0.45 to 1 ug RNA. MiXCR, run by TCRdb on the immunoSEQ multiplex PCR reads, gives a single entry per CDR3 protein. This sample has around 270,000 distinct CDR3 sequences, with approximately 85% found just once.

The sequenced material came from CD8+ T cells from PBMCs. The sequence was obtained from a human donor with multiple sclerosis. The J gene is TRBJ1-1, the V gene TRBV27; TRBD1 matches 8 bases. CDR3 in amino acids: CASSFQGAVNEAFF. CDR3 sequence (DNA): TGTGCCAGCAGTTTTCAGGGGGCTGTGAATGAAGCTTTCTTT.